The clone carrying this T cell receptor (beta chain) was seen only once. Its cognate antigen is unknown. The data originate from a study of OX40 agonist ivuxolimab in advanced cancers. Study-wide context: An anti-OX40 (CD134) antibody with agonistic activity, ivuxolimab, was administered to patients. In this trial design, patients received ivuxolimab intravenously at 0.01 to 10 mg/kg every 2 weeks. Study results and limitations: In the 0.1 to 3.0 mg/kg range, CD4+ and CD8+ blood T cells had expanded clonally by week 6.

Only in-frame clones appear in the TCRdb table, and some are missing; sequencing was by immunoSEQ multiplex PCR. Among some 82,000 clones listed, more than 85% were seen once. CDR3 size: 13 residues. Germline values: CDR1 SGHRS, CDR2 YFSETQ. V lost 5 bases and J 0 bases, leaving 6 bases between the germline ends. The sequence came from an adult with an advanced solid tumor such as melanoma, head and neck, liver or kidney cancer. The input for sequencing was CD4+ or CD8+ T cells sorted from blood, taken in a trial of the OX40 agonist ivuxolimab. The V and J genes are TRBV5-1 and TRBJ1-3; D gene ambiguous. CDR3 residues: CASRASSGNTIYF. DNA of the CDR3: TGCGCCAGCAGGGCCAGCTCTGGAAACACCATATATTTT.